A single sample gave rise to the 8 T cell receptor beta chains below, sequenced in a study of T cell repertoires and HLA-DP antigens. The assay was immunoSEQ multiplex PCR, and TCRdb's table has in-frame clones only and misses some. The sample includes some 110,000 clones, about 92% of them seen just once. These receptors' antigens are unknown. The sequencing sample was made of CD4+ T cells from PBMCs. These receptors were obtained from a woman aged 18-29 years in good health and CMV-seronegative.

This sequence joins TRBV5-1 and TRBJ2-1; D is tentatively TRBD1 or TRBD2 (6 bases each). The CDR3 loop spans 15 amino acids. Germline V gene data show CDR1 as SGHRS and CDR2 as YFSETQ. V dropped 3 bases and J dropped 4 bases, with 14 bases sitting between them. This chain's CDR3 is CASSYEGGPYNEQFF. DNA for the CDR3: TGCGCCAGCAGCTACGAGGGGGGTCCTTACAATGAGCAGTTCTTC.

The chain uses TRBV12-5 and TRBJ2-3, with 8 bases identical to TRBD1. Germline loops: CDR1 LGHNT, CDR2 FRNRAP. V lost 3 bases and J lost 2; bases outside the gene matches: 7. CDR3 length equals 16 residues. The CDR3 here is CASGFGDRGYTDTQYF. CDR3 sequence (DNA): TGTGCTAGTGGTTTTGGTGACAGGGGATACACAGATACGCAGTATTTT.

In its sample, this clone was seen a few times. The V and J genes are TRBV6-6 and TRBJ1-6; D is uncertain. This CDR3 is built from 14 residues. Trimming left V 2 bases short and J 7 bases short, with 9 bases between. Germline V gene lookup returns CDR1 MNHNY and CDR2 SVGAGI (reference sequence). The CDR3 spells CASSYGQRNSPLHF. The DNA of the CDR3 is TGTGCCAGCAGTTACGGGCAGCGGAATTCACCCCTCCACTTT.

V usage is TRBV11-3 and J usage is TRBJ1-5; D is uncertain. The CDR3 has 19 amino acids. V shed 0 bases and J shed 1 base, with 19 bases lying between them. The germline V gene has CDR1 SGHNT and CDR2 YENEEA. The CDR3 sequence is CASSLEGGGRSDSNQPQHF. As DNA, the CDR3 is TGTGCCAGCAGCTTAGAGGGTGGAGGTCGCTCTGACAGCAATCAGCCCCAGCATTTT.

On this clone itself: One junction end disagrees with the germline gene, perhaps due to a read error. The rearrangement joins TRBV7-7 to TRBJ2-6, with TRBD2 as a possible D gene (6 bases). The CDR3 is 17 residues long. CDR1 is SSHAT and CDR2 is FNYEAQ in the germline V gene (reference sequence). DNA for the CDR3: TGTGCTAGCAGCCAAGGGAGGAGACGCTCTGGGGCCAACGTCCTGACTTTC. The encoded protein is CASSQGRRRSGANVLTF.

The table lists this clone with a count of one. The CDR3 protein is CASSPDAGEGNEQFF. The DNA of the CDR3 is TGCGCCAGCAGCCCCGACGCAGGGGAAGGCAATGAGCAGTTCTTC. This chain uses TRBV5-1 with TRBJ2-1; tentative D call: TRBD1 (6 bases). Trimming shortened V by 4 bases and J by 6 bases, and 17 bases separated the two germline ends. Germline V CDR1 and CDR2: SGHRS, YFSETQ. The CDR3 sequence is 15 residues long.

This chain uses TRBV15 with TRBJ1-5; D not certain. The CDR3 is 15 residues long. Germline-derived CDR1 and CDR2 are LNHNV and YYDKDF (reference sequence). Between the trimmed V and J ends, which lost 0 bases and 2 bases, there was a span of 8 bases. CDR3 bases: TGTGCCACCAGCAGAGATCTTAGGGGCAATCAGCCCCAGCATTTT. It translates to CATSRDLRGNQPQHF.

The chain is built from TRBV5-4 and TRBJ2-7; a weak D match, TRBD1 (6 bases). The CDR3 length is 15 residues. Germline CDR1 reads SGHNT; CDR2 reads YYREEE (reference sequence). Trimming took off 4 bases at V and 0 bases at J, with 14 bases between the two ends. Here the CDR3 DNA reads TGTGCCAGCAGCCAAAGACAGGTCCGCTCCTACGAGCAGTACTTC. Its protein is CASSQRQVRSYEQYF.